The 12 T cell receptor beta chains presented below share a single source sample, sequenced in a study of blood T cell repertoires in COVID-19. The protocol was immunoSEQ multiplex PCR, while the TCRdb copy is restricted to in-frame clones and leaves out a portion. The table lists roughly 55,000 clones, 65% to 80% of them singletons. The sequenced material came from peripheral blood. Receptor source: a human donor with active or convalescent COVID-19. The donor label of this sample is uncertain.

The chain joins TRBV6-5 to TRBJ2-5; TRBD2 aligns across 7 bases. The germline CDR1 and CDR2 sequences are MNHEY and SVGAGI. V was clipped by 0 bases and J by 4 bases; unmatched bases: 8. This CDR3 region has 16 residues. CDR3 nucleotides: TGTGCCAGCAGTTACTCACAGACGGGGGGAAGAGAGACCCAGTACTTC. Translation gives CASSYSQTGGRETQYF.

This chain joins TRBV10-3 and TRBJ2-3; 9 bases are a match to TRBD2. V dropped 7 bases and J dropped 3; count of bases not matched to a gene: 17. CDR3 length: 18 residues. Per germline, CDR1 ENHRY and CDR2 SYGVKD. The CDR3 reads CAIMSHISSGRITDTQYF. CDR3 DNA: TGTGCCATCATGTCGCATATTTCCAGCGGGAGGATTACAGATACGCAGTATTTT.

The chain links TRBV6-5 to TRBJ2-7; 11 positions match TRBD2. V lost 6 bases and J lost 4; bases outside the gene matches: 2. CDR3 size: 13 residues. Per germline, CDR1 MNHEY and CDR2 SVGAGI. Here the CDR3 DNA reads TGTGCCAGCAGGACTAGCGGGATTTACGAGCAGTACTTC. This encodes CASRTSGIYEQYF.

V usage is TRBV5-4 and J usage is TRBJ1-2; a possible D gene is TRBD1 (6 bases). V dropped 3 bases and J dropped 7 bases, with 10 bases sitting between them. The length of the CDR3 is 12 residues. Germline values: CDR1 SGHNT, CDR2 YYREEE (reference sequence). CDR3 sequence: CASSSQGSGYTF. CDR3 coding DNA: TGTGCCAGCAGCTCACAGGGTAGTGGCTACACCTTC.

J is TRBJ2-7 and V is TRBV5-1; TRBD1 matches 7 bases. V lost 4 bases and J lost 2; bases outside the gene matches: 9. Germline CDR1 is SGHRS and CDR2 is YFSETQ. CDR3 length: 15 residues. Here the CDR3 reads CASSAKWDRTYEQYF. CDR3 DNA: TGCGCCAGCAGCGCGAAGTGGGACAGAACCTACGAGCAGTACTTC. The whole variable domain, remainder taken from reference TRBV5-1 and TRBJ2-7, is KAGVTQTPRYLIKTRGQQVTLSCSPISGHRSVSWYQQTPGQGLQFLFEYFSETQRNKGNFPGRFSGRQFSNSRSEMNVSTLELGDSALYLCASSAKWDRTYEQYFGPGTRLTVT.

The J gene is TRBJ2-7, the V gene TRBV5-1, with D perhaps matching TRBD2 (5 bases). Germline V gene sequence: CDR1 SGHRS, CDR2 YFSETQ. The CDR3 sequence is 16 residues long. Trimming removed 3 bases at V and 3 bases at J, with 19 bases between. This CDR3 reads CASSSTGTASFYEQYF. The DNA for the CDR3 is TGCGCCAGCAGCTCTACGGGAACGGCGTCCTTCTACGAGCAGTACTTC.

The CDR3 nucleotides read TGCGCCAGCAGCCAAGACACCGAGGGGACCCAGTACTTC. Amino acids: CASSQDTEGTQYF. The rearrangement joins TRBV4-1 to TRBJ2-5, with D possibly matching TRBD2 (5 bases). V was clipped by 0 bases and J by 7 bases, with 9 bases between them. Germline assignment: CDR1 MGHRA and CDR2 YSYEKL. The CDR3 loop spans 13 amino acids.

The chain recombines TRBV4-2 with TRBJ1-3, with 8 bases matching TRBD1. This CDR3 spans 17 amino acids. V gave up 0 bases and J gave up 4 bases; unmatched junction bases: 8. The germline gives CDR1 LGHNA, CDR2 YNFKEQ. CDR3 residues: CASSQDMGRGPGNTIYF. In DNA form, the CDR3 reads TGTGCCAGCAGCCAAGATATGGGCAGGGGGCCGGGAAACACCATATATTTT.

The chain joins TRBV28 to TRBJ2-7; 8 bases align to TRBD2. The CDR3 consists of 14 residues. The V gene's germline CDR1 is MDHEN and CDR2 SYDVKM. Unmatched junction bases numbered 8, after V lost 6 bases and J lost 4 bases. The CDR3 loop is CASSRREGLYEQYF. The DNA of the CDR3 is TGTGCCAGCAGCCGTCGGGAGGGCTTGTACGAGCAGTACTTC.

The J gene is TRBJ2-5, the V gene TRBV6-4, with D possibly TRBD1 on 5 matching bases. The V gene lost 5 bases and the J gene lost 2 bases, with 6 bases spanning the gap. The CDR3 covers 12 residues. CDR1 MRHNA and CDR2 SNTAGT come from the germline V gene. CDR3 coding DNA: TGTGCCAGCAGTCAGGGACAAGAGACCCAGTACTTC. Protein: CASSQGQETQYF.

J is TRBJ2-7 and V is TRBV24-1, with 8 bases fitting TRBD1. The J segment lost 4 bases and the V segment lost 5 bases, leaving 6 bases of the junction unmatched. Germline loops: CDR1 KGHDR, CDR2 SFDVKD. The CDR3 extends over 14 amino acids. For the CDR3, the DNA is TGTGCCACCAGTGGTTCGGACAGGGCGTACGAGCAGTACTTC. It yields the protein CATSGSDRAYEQYF.

The chain uses TRBV27 and TRBJ2-5, with 9 bases that match TRBD2. Per germline, CDR1 MNHEY and CDR2 SMNVEV (reference sequence). Germline trimming cut 1 base from V and 3 bases from J; bases unmatched to any gene: 3. This CDR3 region has 15 residues. DNA of the CDR3: TGTGCCAGCAGTTTATTAGCGGGAGTGAAAGAGACCCAGTACTTC. It translates to CASSLLAGVKETQYF.